The clone carrying this T cell receptor beta chain was counted a single time. This record belongs to a study of shared clonotypes between healthy human individuals. Study-wide context: The study used three CD4 naive, three CD4 memory, two CD8 naive and one CD8 memory plate per donor.

Measured with immunoSEQ multiplex PCR; TCRdb has only the in-frame clones, and not every one. The sample has 2 million or so clones, about 95% seen once. This CDR3 spans 15 amino acids. V lost 1 base and J lost 2, with 12 bases in between. Germline CDR1 reads LNHNV; CDR2 reads YYDKDF (reference sequence). The naive CD8 subset, CD45RO-negative cells positively selected for CCR7, excluded terminally differentiated effector memory CD45RA+ cells. This chain connects TRBV15 to TRBJ2-7, with TRBD2 as a possible D gene (7 bases). Sequenced material: naive CD8+ T cells sorted from blood. The TCR comes from a man younger than 30 in good health. The CDR3 loop is CATSRAGGSAYEQYF. The CDR3 DNA follows: TGTGCCACCAGCAGAGCGGGGGGCTCGGCCTACGAGCAGTACTTC.